The present entry profiles one T cell receptor beta chain with its context. One end of the junction varies from germline; a read error may be responsible. This CDR3 is also generated by other DNA sequences in the sample. PCR amplification relied on 60 Vbeta primers (plus 13 Jbeta primers). The assay was immunoSEQ multiplex PCR, and TCRdb's table has in-frame clones only and misses some. The table lists about 130,000 clones, around 77% of them singletons. Germline V lookup: CDR1 MNHNS, CDR2 SASEGT. The length of the CDR3 is 18 residues. The data derive from a study of cytomegalovirus exposure and HLA in healthy donors.

This chain links TRBV6-1 with TRBJ2-6; 9 bases are shared with TRBD2. Material for sequencing was PBMCs. The clonotype originates from a man between 50 and 59 years old in good health and CMV-seronegative. The CDR3 bases are TGTGCCAGCAGCGAAGTGCTCGGGACTAGCAAAGGGGCCAACGTCCTGACTTTC. Its protein is CASSEVLGTSKGANVLTF.